This is a list of T cell receptor beta chains from one sample in a study of T cell responses to AZD1222 COVID-19 vaccine. Using immunoSEQ multiplex PCR, the repertoire was profiled, and TCRdb retains in-frame clones only, with some absent. The repertoire has 53,000 or so clones, approximately 86% of them found once; the top ten carry 6% to 8%. This material consisted of peripheral blood, taken 28 days after the second AZD1222 dose. These receptors all come from an adult who received the AZD1222 COVID-19 vaccine. CDR3s include the opening cysteine and the closing phenylalanine or tryptophan. The D gene is left open where the match is weak. A clone size is listed for some rows: how often the clone was seen (once, few, many), or a class if it is expanded.

d_call: NA; clone_size: NA; v_call: TRBV5-5; j_call: TRBJ1-2; cdr3_nt: TGTGCCAGCAGCCGGACGTCAGGTACCTATGGCTACACCTTC; cdr3_aa: CASSRTSGTYGYTF
d_call: NA; clone_size: NA; v_call: TRBV7-8; j_call: TRBJ1-2; cdr3_nt: TGTGCCAGCAGCCCCGTGAGGGTACCTTATGGCTACACCTTC; cdr3_aa: CASSPVRVPYGYTF
d_call: NA; clone_size: NA; v_call: TRBV7-2; j_call: TRBJ2-5; cdr3_nt: TGTGCCAGCAGCTTCGGAGGTTTGGAGACCCAGTACTTC; cdr3_aa: CASSFGGLETQYF
d_call: NA; clone_size: NA; v_call: TRBV7-2; j_call: TRBJ2-7; cdr3_nt: TGTGCCAGCACTCCTAAGCAGTACTTC; cdr3_aa: CASTPKQYF
d_call: TRBD2; clone_size: NA; v_call: TRBV7-3; j_call: TRBJ2-1; cdr3_nt: TGTGCCAGCAGTAGAGACGGGGGGACCCCCAGTGAGCAGTTCTTC; cdr3_aa: CASSRDGGTPSEQFF
d_call: NA; clone_size: NA; v_call: TRBV4-1; j_call: TRBJ1-2; cdr3_nt: TGCGCCAGCAGCCAATCGGCCGGGCCTAACTATGGCTACACCTTC; cdr3_aa: CASSQSAGPNYGYTF
d_call: NA; clone_size: NA; v_call: TRBV18; j_call: TRBJ2-7; cdr3_nt: TGTGCCAGCTCGGCGGCGTCCTACGAGCAGTACTTC; cdr3_aa: CASSAASYEQYF
d_call: NA; clone_size: NA; v_call: TRBV12-3/TRBV12-4; j_call: TRBJ1-1; cdr3_nt: TGTGCCAGCAGTTTTCGACAGAACACTGAAGCTTTCTTT; cdr3_aa: CASSFRQNTEAFF
d_call: NA; clone_size: NA; v_call: TRBV11-3; j_call: TRBJ2-3; cdr3_nt: TGTGCCAGCAGCCTCGGGTTCAGCAGCACAGATACGCAGTATTTT; cdr3_aa: CASSLGFSSTDTQYF
d_call: NA; clone_size: NA; v_call: TRBV6-2/TRBV6-3; j_call: TRBJ2-1; cdr3_nt: TGTGCCAGCAGTTATGGTAGGAGCTCCTACAATGAGCAGTTCTTC; cdr3_aa: CASSYGRSSYNEQFF
d_call: NA; clone_size: NA; v_call: TRBV11-2; j_call: TRBJ1-6; cdr3_nt: TGTGCCAGCAGCTTTGGCGTCCCTGGTTCACCCCTCCACTTT; cdr3_aa: CASSFGVPGSPLHF
d_call: TRBD2; clone_size: NA; v_call: TRBV28; j_call: TRBJ2-5; cdr3_nt: TGTGCCAGCAGTTTATCCTGGGGGGGGCAAGAGACCCAGTACTTC; cdr3_aa: CASSLSWGGQETQYF
d_call: TRBD1; clone_size: NA; v_call: TRBV29-1; j_call: TRBJ1-1; cdr3_nt: TGCAGCGTTGGATGGGTGGACAGGGGTGAAGCTTTCTTT; cdr3_aa: CSVGWVDRGEAFF
d_call: NA; clone_size: NA; v_call: TRBV6-5; j_call: TRBJ2-5; cdr3_nt: TGTGCCAGCAGTCGGGACAACTCCGAGACCCAGTACTTC; cdr3_aa: CASSRDNSETQYF
d_call: NA; clone_size: NA; v_call: TRBV3-1/TRBV3-2; j_call: TRBJ1-1; cdr3_nt: TGTGCCAGCAGCCAAGGGACGGGCAGGCACACTGAAGCTTTCTTT; cdr3_aa: CASSQGTGRHTEAFF
d_call: TRBD1; clone_size: NA; v_call: TRBV19; j_call: TRBJ1-1; cdr3_nt: TGTGCCAGTAGTCCAGGGGCAGGGGGTTGGTCTGAAGCTTTCTTT; cdr3_aa: CASSPGAGGWSEAFF
d_call: NA; clone_size: NA; v_call: TRBV6-5; j_call: TRBJ1-1; cdr3_nt: TGTGCCAGCGGGTGGGACACCCGGGGCACTGAAGCTTTCTTT; cdr3_aa: CASGWDTRGTEAFF
d_call: NA; clone_size: NA; v_call: TRBV19; j_call: TRBJ2-7; cdr3_nt: TGTGCCAGTAGTGCCTGGGGCGGGTTCCAGGGCGAGCAGTACTTC; cdr3_aa: CASSAWGGFQGEQYF
d_call: NA; clone_size: once; v_call: TRBV27; j_call: TRBJ2-1; cdr3_nt: TGTGCCAGCAGTAGAGAAAGGATCTCCTACAATGAGCAGTTCTTC; cdr3_aa: CASSRERISYNEQFF
d_call: TRBD1; clone_size: NA; v_call: TRBV7-9; j_call: TRBJ2-4; cdr3_nt: TGTGCCAGCAGCCTAGGGACAGGGCACAAAAACATTCAGTACTTC; cdr3_aa: CASSLGTGHKNIQYF
d_call: TRBD2; clone_size: NA; v_call: TRBV4-3; j_call: TRBJ2-7; cdr3_nt: TGCGCCAGCAGCCCCTTGGGGCTAGCGGGAAGGGAGCAGTACTTC; cdr3_aa: CASSPLGLAGREQYF
d_call: NA; clone_size: NA; v_call: TRBV7-2; j_call: TRBJ2-2; cdr3_nt: TGTGCCAGCAGCCCCGGTTTCGTAACCGGGGAGCTGTTTTTT; cdr3_aa: CASSPGFVTGELFF
d_call: TRBD2; clone_size: NA; v_call: TRBV10-3; j_call: TRBJ2-1; cdr3_nt: TGTGCCATCAGCGGTACTAGCGGGAGTAGGAATGAGCAGTTCTTC; cdr3_aa: CAISGTSGSRNEQFF
d_call: NA; clone_size: NA; v_call: TRBV2; j_call: TRBJ1-1; cdr3_nt: TGTGCCAGCAGTGGGACGGGACGGATTGAAGCTTTCTTT; cdr3_aa: CASSGTGRIEAFF
d_call: TRBD2; clone_size: once; v_call: TRBV7-3; j_call: TRBJ2-2; cdr3_nt: TGTGCCAGCAGTTTTCAAAGCGGGGCGCGGGGCACCGGGGAGCTGTTTTTT; cdr3_aa: CASSFQSGARGTGELFF
d_call: NA; clone_size: NA; v_call: TRBV9; j_call: TRBJ1-4; cdr3_nt: TGTGCCAGCAGCGTAGCCGGCGGCTGGGAGGCTAATGAAAAACTGTTTTTT; cdr3_aa: CASSVAGGWEANEKLFF
d_call: TRBD1; clone_size: NA; v_call: TRBV18; j_call: TRBJ2-7; cdr3_nt: TGTGCCAGCTCACAATCAGGGGGCAACTACGAGCAGTACTTC; cdr3_aa: CASSQSGGNYEQYF
d_call: NA; clone_size: NA; v_call: TRBV7-9; j_call: TRBJ2-4; cdr3_nt: TGTGCCAGCAGTTCAAATACGGTGGGAAACATTCAGTACTTC; cdr3_aa: CASSSNTVGNIQYF
d_call: TRBD1; clone_size: NA; v_call: TRBV6-2/TRBV6-3; j_call: TRBJ2-3; cdr3_nt: TGTGCCAGCAGTTCCCGGCCAGGGGGTGCAAGTAGGACAGATACGCAGTATTTT; cdr3_aa: CASSSRPGGASRTDTQYF
d_call: TRBD1; clone_size: NA; v_call: TRBV7-3; j_call: TRBJ2-1; cdr3_nt: TGTGCCAGCAGCTTAACGTCGGGGACAGGGGCGGACAATGAGCAGTTCTTC; cdr3_aa: CASSLTSGTGADNEQFF
d_call: NA; clone_size: NA; v_call: TRBV5-1; j_call: TRBJ2-6; cdr3_nt: TGCGCCAGCAGCCCGGGGAGGACAGGGGCCAACGTCCTGACTTTC; cdr3_aa: CASSPGRTGANVLTF
d_call: TRBD1; clone_size: NA; v_call: TRBV19; j_call: TRBJ1-2; cdr3_nt: TGTGCCAGTAGTACAGACAGGGAAGGTCCCTATGGCTACACCTTC; cdr3_aa: CASSTDREGPYGYTF
d_call: TRBD2; clone_size: NA; v_call: TRBV11-3; j_call: TRBJ2-1; cdr3_nt: TGTGCCAGCAGTCCTACTAGCGGGAGCTACAATGAGCAGTTCTTC; cdr3_aa: CASSPTSGSYNEQFF
d_call: TRBD1; clone_size: once; v_call: TRBV29-1; j_call: TRBJ2-7; cdr3_nt: TGCAGCGCCTTGACAGGGACAGTGGCCGAGCAGTACTTC; cdr3_aa: CSALTGTVAEQYF
d_call: NA; clone_size: NA; v_call: TRBV1; j_call: TRBJ2-6; cdr3_nt: TGCACCAGCAGCCAGCCAAGTGGGGCCAACGTCCTGACTTTC; cdr3_aa: CTSSQPSGANVLTF
d_call: NA; clone_size: NA; v_call: TRBV12-5; j_call: TRBJ1-1; cdr3_nt: TGTGCTAGTGGTACGCGACTCGGACTTAACACTGAAGCTTTCTTT; cdr3_aa: CASGTRLGLNTEAFF
d_call: NA; clone_size: NA; v_call: TRBV7-2; j_call: TRBJ2-3; cdr3_nt: TGTGCCAGCCTCCGTGGGAGCACAGATACGCAGTATTTT; cdr3_aa: CASLRGSTDTQYF
d_call: NA; clone_size: NA; v_call: TRBV18; j_call: TRBJ2-2; cdr3_nt: TGTGCCAGCTCACCAGTTATTTCCGGGACTCAAACCGGGGAGCTGTTTTTT; cdr3_aa: CASSPVISGTQTGELFF
d_call: TRBD2; clone_size: once; v_call: TRBV28; j_call: TRBJ2-1; cdr3_nt: TGTGCCAGCAGGGAGGGACTAGCGGGAGGGTACAATGAGCAGTTCTTC; cdr3_aa: CASREGLAGGYNEQFF
d_call: NA; clone_size: NA; v_call: TRBV13; j_call: TRBJ2-2; cdr3_nt: TGTGCCAGCAGCTTAACCATTCCACCCGGGGAGCTGTTTTTT; cdr3_aa: CASSLTIPPGELFF
d_call: TRBD1; clone_size: NA; v_call: TRBV19; j_call: TRBJ1-1; cdr3_nt: TGTGCCAGTAGTATAGTGGGGACAGGGAGAGGTGACACTGAAGCTTTCTTT; cdr3_aa: CASSIVGTGRGDTEAFF
d_call: NA; clone_size: few; v_call: TRBV28; j_call: TRBJ1-5; cdr3_nt: TGTGCCAGCAGAGTTCTAGGGAGCCAGCCCCAGCATTTT; cdr3_aa: CASRVLGSQPQHF
d_call: NA; clone_size: NA; v_call: TRBV29-1; j_call: TRBJ2-2; cdr3_nt: TGCAGCGCCCAGAAGGGAAACACCGGGGAGCTGTTTTTT; cdr3_aa: CSAQKGNTGELFF
d_call: TRBD1; clone_size: NA; v_call: TRBV19; j_call: TRBJ1-3; cdr3_nt: TGTGCCAGCACCCAGGGGGCAGGTGGAAACACCATATATTTT; cdr3_aa: CASTQGAGGNTIYF
d_call: NA; clone_size: few; v_call: TRBV27; j_call: TRBJ1-2; cdr3_nt: TGTGCCAGCAGTTTATCGTGGCTTACTAACTATGGCTACACCTTC; cdr3_aa: CASSLSWLTNYGYTF
d_call: NA; clone_size: few; v_call: TRBV15; j_call: TRBJ1-6; cdr3_nt: TGTGCCACCAGCAGGGCGGGGCTGGGGAATTCACCCCTCCACTTT; cdr3_aa: CATSRAGLGNSPLHF
d_call: NA; clone_size: once; v_call: TRBV27; j_call: TRBJ2-3; cdr3_nt: TGTGCCAGCAGTTCGCCGGGACTTACCACAGATACGCAGTATTTT; cdr3_aa: CASSSPGLTTDTQYF
d_call: NA; clone_size: NA; v_call: TRBV29-1; j_call: TRBJ1-4; cdr3_nt: TGCAGCGTCCTAGGGACTTTTGCAACTAATGAAAAACTGTTTTTT; cdr3_aa: CSVLGTFATNEKLFF
d_call: NA; clone_size: NA; v_call: TRBV19; j_call: TRBJ2-1; cdr3_nt: TGTGCCAGTAGTATCGTTCTTACTAGGGCTGGTGGTGAGCAGTTCTTC; cdr3_aa: CASSIVLTRAGGEQFF